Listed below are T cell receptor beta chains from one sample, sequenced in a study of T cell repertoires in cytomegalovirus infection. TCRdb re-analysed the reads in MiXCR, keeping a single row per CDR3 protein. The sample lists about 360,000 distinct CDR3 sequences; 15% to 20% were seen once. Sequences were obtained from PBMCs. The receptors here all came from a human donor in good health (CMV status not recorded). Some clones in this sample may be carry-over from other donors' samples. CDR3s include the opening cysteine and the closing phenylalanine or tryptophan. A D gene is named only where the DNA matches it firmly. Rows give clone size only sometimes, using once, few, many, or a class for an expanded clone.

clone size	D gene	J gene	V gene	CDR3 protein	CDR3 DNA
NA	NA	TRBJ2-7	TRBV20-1	CSASQGSLYEQYF	TGCAGTGCTAGCCAGGGAAGTCTCTACGAGCAGTACTTC
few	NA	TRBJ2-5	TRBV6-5	CASRQTASYQETQYF	TGTGCCAGCAGGCAAACAGCCTCGTACCAAGAGACCCAGTACTTC
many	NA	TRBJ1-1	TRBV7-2	CASSPSGAGSVSTEAFF	TGTGCCAGCAGCCCCTCGGGGGCTGGCTCCGTGAGCACTGAAGCTTTCTTT
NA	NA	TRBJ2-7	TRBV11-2	CASSPIGHIEGEQYF	TGTGCCAGCAGCCCTATAGGGCATATAGAAGGCGAGCAGTACTTC
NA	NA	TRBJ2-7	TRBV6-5	CASKGRLSSYEQYF	TGTGCCAGTAAGGGCAGGCTCAGCTCCTACGAGCAGTACTTC
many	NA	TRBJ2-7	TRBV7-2	CASSRAGSDIYEQYF	TGTGCCAGCAGCCGCGCGGGGAGCGACATATACGAGCAGTACTTC
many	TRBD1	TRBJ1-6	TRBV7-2	CASIPDRDGSPLHF	TGTGCCAGCATCCCCGACAGGGACGGTTCACCCCTCCACTTT
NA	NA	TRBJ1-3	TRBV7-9	CASYLPRNEPGNTIYF	TGTGCCAGCTACCTACCGCGGAACGAGCCTGGAAACACCATATATTTT
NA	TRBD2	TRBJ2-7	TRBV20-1	CSASGLAGSYYEQYF	TGCAGTGCCTCCGGGTTAGCGGGTTCCTACTACGAGCAGTACTTC
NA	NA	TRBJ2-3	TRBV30	CAWTLQGTDTQYF	TGTGCCTGGACTCTACAGGGCACAGATACGCAGTATTTT
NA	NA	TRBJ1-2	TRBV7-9	CAGSPVSGYTF	TGTGCCGGCAGCCCCGTTAGTGGCTACACCTTC
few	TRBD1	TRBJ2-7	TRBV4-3	CASSQGLSDRGRYEQYF	TGCGCCAGCAGCCAAGGGTTATCCGACAGGGGTAGGTACGAGCAGTACTTC
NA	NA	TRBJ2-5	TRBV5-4	CASSRGEEETQYF	TGTGCCAGCAGCAGGGGAGAAGAAGAGACCCAGTACTTC
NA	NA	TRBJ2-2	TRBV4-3	CASSQEWAEVGELFF	TGCGCCAGCAGCCAAGAGTGGGCCGAGGTCGGGGAGCTGTTTTTT
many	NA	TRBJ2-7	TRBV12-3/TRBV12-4	CASSLSGHKPYEQYF	TGTGCCAGCAGTTTATCAGGACATAAACCCTACGAGCAGTACTTC
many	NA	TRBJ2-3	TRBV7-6	CASTSEGGTDTQYF	TGTGCCAGTACGTCCGAGGGGGGCACAGATACGCAGTATTTT
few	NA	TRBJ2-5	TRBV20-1	CSANQGGEETQYF	TGCAGTGCAAACCAGGGCGGGGAGGAGACCCAGTACTTC
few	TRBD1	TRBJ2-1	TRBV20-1	CSAYRGNEQFF	TGCAGTGCGTACAGGGGCAATGAGCAGTTCTTC
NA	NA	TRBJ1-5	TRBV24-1	CATSDRHISPQHF	TGTGCCACCAGTGACAGACATATCTCTCCCCAGCATTTT
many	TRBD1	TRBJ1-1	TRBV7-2	CASSLEWTGTEAFF	TGTGCCAGCAGCCTAGAATGGACAGGCACTGAAGCTTTCTTT
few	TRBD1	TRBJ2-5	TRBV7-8	CASSLADRVRETQYF	TGTGCCAGCAGCTTAGCGGACAGGGTCCGCGAGACCCAGTACTTC
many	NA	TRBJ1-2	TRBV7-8	CASSSLQLTDGRINHVYGYTF	TGTGCCAGCAGCTCCCTACAATTAACCGACGGACGGATCAATCACGTTTATGGCTACACCTTC
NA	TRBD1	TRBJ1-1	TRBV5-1	CASSLVQGNYRAFF	TGCGCCAGCAGCTTGGTACAGGGGAATTATAGAGCTTTCTTT
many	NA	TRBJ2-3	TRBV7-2	CASSLYQGWDTQYF	TGTGCCAGCAGCTTATATCAGGGGTGGGATACGCAGTATTTT
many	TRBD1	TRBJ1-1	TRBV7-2	CASSLRTGGAGTEAFF	TGTGCCAGCAGCTTACGGACAGGGGGCGCCGGGACTGAAGCTTTCTTT
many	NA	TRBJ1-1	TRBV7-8	CASSLVTGNTEAFF	TGTGCCAGCAGCTTAGTAACGGGTAACACTGAAGCTTTCTTT
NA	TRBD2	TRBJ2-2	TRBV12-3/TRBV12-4	CASHRVSGVTGELFF	TGTGCCAGTCACCGGGTGAGCGGGGTCACCGGGGAGCTGTTTTTT